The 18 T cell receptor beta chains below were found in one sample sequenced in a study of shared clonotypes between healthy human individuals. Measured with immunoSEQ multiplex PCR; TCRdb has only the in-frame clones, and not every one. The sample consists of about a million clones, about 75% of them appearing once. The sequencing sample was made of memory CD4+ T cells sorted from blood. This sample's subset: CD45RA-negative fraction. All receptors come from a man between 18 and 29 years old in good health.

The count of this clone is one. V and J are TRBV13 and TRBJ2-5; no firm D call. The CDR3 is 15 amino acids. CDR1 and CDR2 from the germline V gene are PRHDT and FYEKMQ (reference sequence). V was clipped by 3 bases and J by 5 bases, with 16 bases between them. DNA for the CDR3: TGTGCCAGCAGCTTGAGGCCAGGCGGTCAGGAGACCCAGTACTTC. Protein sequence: CASSLRPGGQETQYF.

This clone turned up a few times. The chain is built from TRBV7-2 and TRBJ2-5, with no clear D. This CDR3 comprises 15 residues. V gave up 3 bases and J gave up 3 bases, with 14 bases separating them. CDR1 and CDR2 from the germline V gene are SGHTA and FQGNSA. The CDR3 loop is CASSFGARVEETQYF. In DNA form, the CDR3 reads TGTGCCAGCAGCTTTGGAGCTAGGGTCGAAGAGACCCAGTACTTC. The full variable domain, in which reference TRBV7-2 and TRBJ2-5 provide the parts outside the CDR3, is GAGVSQSPSNKVTEKGKDVELRCDPISGHTALYWYRQSLGQGLEFLIYFQGNSAPDKSGLPSDRFSAERTGGSVSTLTIQRTQQEDSAVYLCASSFGARVEETQYFGPGTRLLVL.

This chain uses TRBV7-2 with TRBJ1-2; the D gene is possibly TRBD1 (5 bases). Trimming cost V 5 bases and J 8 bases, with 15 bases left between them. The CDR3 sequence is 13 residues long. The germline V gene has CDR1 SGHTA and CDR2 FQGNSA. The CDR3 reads CASSPSAGLGYTF. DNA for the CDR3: TGTGCCAGCAGCCCGTCTGCGGGGCTCGGCTACACCTTC.

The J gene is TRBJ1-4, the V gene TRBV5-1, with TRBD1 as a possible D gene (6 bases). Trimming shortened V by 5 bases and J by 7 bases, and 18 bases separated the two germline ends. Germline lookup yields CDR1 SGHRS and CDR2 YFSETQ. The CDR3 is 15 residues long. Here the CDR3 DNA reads TGCGCCAGCAGGGGTCAAGGGGGAAGAGGTGAAAAACTGTTTTTT. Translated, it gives CASRGQGGRGEKLFF.

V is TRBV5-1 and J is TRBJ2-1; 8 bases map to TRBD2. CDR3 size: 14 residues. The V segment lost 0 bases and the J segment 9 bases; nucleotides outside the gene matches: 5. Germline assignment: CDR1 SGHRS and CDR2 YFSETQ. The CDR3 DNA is TGCGCCAGCAGCTTGGAACTAGCGGCGGGTGAGCAGTTCTTC. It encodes CASSLELAAGEQFF.

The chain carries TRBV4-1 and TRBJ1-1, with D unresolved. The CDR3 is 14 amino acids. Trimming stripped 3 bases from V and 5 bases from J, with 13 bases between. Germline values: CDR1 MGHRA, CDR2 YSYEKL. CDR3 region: CASSHDPVGTEAFF. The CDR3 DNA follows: TGCGCCAGCAGCCATGATCCCGTGGGGACTGAAGCTTTCTTT.

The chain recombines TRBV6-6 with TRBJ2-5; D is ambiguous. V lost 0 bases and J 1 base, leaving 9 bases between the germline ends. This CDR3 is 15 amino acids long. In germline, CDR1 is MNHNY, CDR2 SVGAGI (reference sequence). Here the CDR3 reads CASSYSRSAQETQYF. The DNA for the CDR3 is TGTGCCAGCAGTTACTCGAGGTCAGCCCAAGAGACCCAGTACTTC.

CDR3 region: CASSESDVTQYF. The CDR3 nucleotides are TGCGCCAGCAGTGAGTCGGACGTGACCCAGTACTTC. This chain uses TRBV10-2 with TRBJ2-5; D call uncertain. The CDR3 length is 12 residues. Trimming stripped 0 bases from V and 7 bases from J, with 6 bases between. Germline V gene sequence: CDR1 WSHSY, CDR2 SAAADI.

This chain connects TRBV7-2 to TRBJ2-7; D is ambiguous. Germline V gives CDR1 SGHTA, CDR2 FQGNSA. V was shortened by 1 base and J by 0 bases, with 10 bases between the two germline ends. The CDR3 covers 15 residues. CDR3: CASSLDPDHSYEQYF. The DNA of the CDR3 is TGTGCCAGCAGCTTAGACCCCGACCACTCCTACGAGCAGTACTTC.

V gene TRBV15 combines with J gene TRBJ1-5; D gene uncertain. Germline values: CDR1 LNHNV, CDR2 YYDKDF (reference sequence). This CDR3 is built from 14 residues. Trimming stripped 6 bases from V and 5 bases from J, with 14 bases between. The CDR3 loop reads CATRSRGGYQPQHF. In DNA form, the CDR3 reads TGTGCCACCAGATCCCGGGGAGGTTATCAGCCCCAGCATTTT. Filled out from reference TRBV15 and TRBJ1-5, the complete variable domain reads DAMVIQNPRYQVTQFGKPVTLSCSQTLNHNVMYWYQQKSSQAPKLLFHYYDKDFNNEADTPDNFQSRRPNTSFCFLDIRSPGLGDTAMYLCATRSRGGYQPQHFGDGTRLSIL.

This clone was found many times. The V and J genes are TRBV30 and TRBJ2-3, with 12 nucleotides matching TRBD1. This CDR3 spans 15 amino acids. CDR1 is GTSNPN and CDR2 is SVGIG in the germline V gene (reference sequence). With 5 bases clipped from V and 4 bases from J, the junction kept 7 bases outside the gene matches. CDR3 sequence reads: CAWVGQGAGADTQYF. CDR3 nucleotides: TGTGCCTGGGTGGGACAGGGGGCGGGTGCAGATACGCAGTATTTT.

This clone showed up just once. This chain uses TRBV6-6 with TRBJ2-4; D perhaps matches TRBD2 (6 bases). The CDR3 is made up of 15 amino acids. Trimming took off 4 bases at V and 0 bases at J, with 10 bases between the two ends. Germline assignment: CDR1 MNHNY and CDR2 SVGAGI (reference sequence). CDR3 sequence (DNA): TGTGCCAGCAGTTCAGGGAGGCTAGCCAAAAACATTCAGTACTTC. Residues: CASSSGRLAKNIQYF.

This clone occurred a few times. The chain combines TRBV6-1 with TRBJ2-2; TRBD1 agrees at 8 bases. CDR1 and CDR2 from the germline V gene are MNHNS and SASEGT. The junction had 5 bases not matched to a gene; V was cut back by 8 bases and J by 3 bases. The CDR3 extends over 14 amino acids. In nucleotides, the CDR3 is TGTGCCAGCGGCAGGGGGCCGGACACCGGGGAGCTGTTTTTT. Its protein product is CASGRGPDTGELFF.

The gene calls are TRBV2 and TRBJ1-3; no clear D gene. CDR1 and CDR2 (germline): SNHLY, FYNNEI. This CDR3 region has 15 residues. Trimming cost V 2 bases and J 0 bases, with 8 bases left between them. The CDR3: CASSERSNSGNTIYF. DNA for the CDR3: TGTGCCAGCAGTGAACGCTCGAACTCTGGAAACACCATATATTTT.

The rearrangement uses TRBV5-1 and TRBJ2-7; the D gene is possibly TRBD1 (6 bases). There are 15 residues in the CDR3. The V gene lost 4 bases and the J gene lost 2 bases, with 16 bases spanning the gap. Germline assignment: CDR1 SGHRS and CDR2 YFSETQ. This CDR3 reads CASSPTGTLTYEQYF. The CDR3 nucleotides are TGCGCCAGCAGCCCAACCGGGACACTGACCTACGAGCAGTACTTC.

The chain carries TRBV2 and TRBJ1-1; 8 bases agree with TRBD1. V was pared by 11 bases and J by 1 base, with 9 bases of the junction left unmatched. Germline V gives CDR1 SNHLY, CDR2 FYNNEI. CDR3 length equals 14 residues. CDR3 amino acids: CAGTGGMRNTEAFF. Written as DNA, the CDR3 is TGTGCCGGAACAGGGGGTATGAGGAACACTGAAGCTTTCTTT.

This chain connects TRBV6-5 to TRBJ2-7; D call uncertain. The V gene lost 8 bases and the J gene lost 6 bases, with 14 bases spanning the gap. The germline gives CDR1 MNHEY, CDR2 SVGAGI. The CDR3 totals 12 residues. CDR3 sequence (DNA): TGTGCCAGCTCCCCCCCCGTGGGCGAGCAGTACTTC. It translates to CASSPPVGEQYF.

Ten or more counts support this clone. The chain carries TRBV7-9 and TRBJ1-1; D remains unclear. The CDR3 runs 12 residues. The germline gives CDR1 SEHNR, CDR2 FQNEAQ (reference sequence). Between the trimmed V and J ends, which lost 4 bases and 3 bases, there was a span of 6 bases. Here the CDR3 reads CASSYLHTEAFF. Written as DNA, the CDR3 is TGTGCCAGCAGCTACCTCCACACTGAAGCTTTCTTT.